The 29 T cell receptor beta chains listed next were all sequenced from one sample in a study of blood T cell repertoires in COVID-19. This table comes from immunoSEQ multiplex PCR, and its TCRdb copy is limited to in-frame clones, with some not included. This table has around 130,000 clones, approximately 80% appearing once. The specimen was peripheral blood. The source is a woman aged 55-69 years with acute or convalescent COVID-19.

The CDR3 coding sequence is TGTGCCAGCAGCCAAACAGGGGGCGGAAACACCATATATTTT. Its protein product is CASSQTGGGNTIYF. V gene TRBV3-1 (or the pseudogene TRBV3-2) combines with J gene TRBJ1-3, with 9 bases fitting TRBD1. The V segment lost 2 bases and the J segment 4 bases; nucleotides outside the gene matches: 0. The CDR3 is 14 residues long. Germline V gives CDR1 LGHDT, CDR2 YNNKEL (reference sequence).

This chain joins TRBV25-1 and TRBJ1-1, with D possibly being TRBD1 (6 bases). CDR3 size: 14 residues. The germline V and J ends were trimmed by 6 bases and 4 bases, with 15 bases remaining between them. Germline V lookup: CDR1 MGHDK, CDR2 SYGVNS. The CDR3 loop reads CASRETGFGTEAFF. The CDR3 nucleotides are TGTGCCAGCAGAGAAACAGGGTTTGGCACTGAAGCTTTCTTT.

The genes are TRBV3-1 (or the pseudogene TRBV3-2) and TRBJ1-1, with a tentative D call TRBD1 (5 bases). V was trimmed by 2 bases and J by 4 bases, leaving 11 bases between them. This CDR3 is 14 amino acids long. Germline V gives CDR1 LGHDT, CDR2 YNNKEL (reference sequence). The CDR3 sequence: CASSQPGGTTEAFF. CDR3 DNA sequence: TGTGCCAGCAGCCAACCTGGGGGGACCACTGAAGCTTTCTTT.

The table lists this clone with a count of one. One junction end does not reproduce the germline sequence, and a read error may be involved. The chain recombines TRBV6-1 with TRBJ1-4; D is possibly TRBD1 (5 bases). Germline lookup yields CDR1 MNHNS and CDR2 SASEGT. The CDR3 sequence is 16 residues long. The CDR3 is CASSEGYSGINEKLFF. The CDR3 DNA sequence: TGTGCCAGCAGCGAAGGGTACTCAGGGATTAATGAAAAACTGTTTTTT.

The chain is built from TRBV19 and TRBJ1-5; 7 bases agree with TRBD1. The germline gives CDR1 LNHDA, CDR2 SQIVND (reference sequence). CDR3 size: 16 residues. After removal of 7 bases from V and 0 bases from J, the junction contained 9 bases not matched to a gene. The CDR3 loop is CASNRGAWGSNQPQHF. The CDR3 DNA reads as TGTGCCAGTAACAGGGGAGCTTGGGGTAGCAATCAGCCCCAGCATTTT.

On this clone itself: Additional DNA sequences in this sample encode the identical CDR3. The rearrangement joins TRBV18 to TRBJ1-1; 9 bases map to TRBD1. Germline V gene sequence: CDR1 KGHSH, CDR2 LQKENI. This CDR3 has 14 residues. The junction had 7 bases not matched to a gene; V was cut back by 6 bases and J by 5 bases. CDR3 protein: CASSPQGTGTEAFF. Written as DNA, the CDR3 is TGTGCCAGCTCTCCGCAGGGGACAGGGACTGAAGCTTTCTTT.

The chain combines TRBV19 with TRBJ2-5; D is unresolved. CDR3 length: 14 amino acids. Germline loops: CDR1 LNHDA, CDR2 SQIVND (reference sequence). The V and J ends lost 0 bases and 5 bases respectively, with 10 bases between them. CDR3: CASSIEKQAETQYF. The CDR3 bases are TGTGCCAGTAGTATAGAAAAGCAGGCTGAGACCCAGTACTTC. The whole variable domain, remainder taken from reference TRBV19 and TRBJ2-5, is DGGITQSPKYLFRKEGQNVTLSCEQNLNHDAMYWYRQDPGQGLRLIYYSQIVNDFQKGDIAEGYSVSREKKESFPLTVTSAQKNPTAFYLCASSIEKQAETQYFGPGTRLLVL.

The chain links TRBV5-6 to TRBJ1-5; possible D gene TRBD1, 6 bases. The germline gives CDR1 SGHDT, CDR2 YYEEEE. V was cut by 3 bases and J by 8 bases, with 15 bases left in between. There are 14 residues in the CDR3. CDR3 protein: CASSSQGPPEPQHF. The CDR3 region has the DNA TGTGCCAGCAGCTCTCAGGGGCCCCCGGAGCCCCAGCATTTT.

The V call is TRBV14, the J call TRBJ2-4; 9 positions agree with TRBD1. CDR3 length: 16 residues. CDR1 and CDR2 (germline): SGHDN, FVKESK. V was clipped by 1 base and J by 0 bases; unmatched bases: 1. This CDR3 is CASSQGQGEAKNIQYF. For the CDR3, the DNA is TGTGCCAGCAGCCAAGGACAGGGGGAAGCCAAAAACATTCAGTACTTC.

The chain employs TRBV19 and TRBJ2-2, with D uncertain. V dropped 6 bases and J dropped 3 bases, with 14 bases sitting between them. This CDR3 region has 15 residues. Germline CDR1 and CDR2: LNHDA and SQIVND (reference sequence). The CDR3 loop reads CASRENAVHTGELFF. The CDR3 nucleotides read TGTGCCAGTAGGGAAAATGCGGTACACACCGGGGAGCTGTTTTTT.

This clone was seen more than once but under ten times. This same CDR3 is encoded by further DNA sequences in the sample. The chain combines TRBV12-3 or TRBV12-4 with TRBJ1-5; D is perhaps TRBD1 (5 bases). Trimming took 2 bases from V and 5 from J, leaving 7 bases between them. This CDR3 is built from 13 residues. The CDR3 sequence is CASSLLRDQPQHF. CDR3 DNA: TGTGCCAGCAGTTTACTCAGGGATCAGCCCCAGCATTTT.

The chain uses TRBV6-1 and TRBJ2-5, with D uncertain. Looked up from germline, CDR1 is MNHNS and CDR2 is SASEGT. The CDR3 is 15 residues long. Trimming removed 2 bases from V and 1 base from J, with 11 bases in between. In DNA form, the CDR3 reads TGTGCCAGCAGTGAAACGGTCGCTCTCCAAGAGACCCAGTACTTC. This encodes CASSETVALQETQYF.

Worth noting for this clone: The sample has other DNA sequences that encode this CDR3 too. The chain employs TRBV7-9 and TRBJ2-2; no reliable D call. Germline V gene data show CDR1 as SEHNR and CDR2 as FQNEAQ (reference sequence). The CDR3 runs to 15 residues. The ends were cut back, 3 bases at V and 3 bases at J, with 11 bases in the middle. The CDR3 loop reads CASSFESQDTGELFF. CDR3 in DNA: TGTGCCAGCAGCTTTGAGAGCCAGGACACCGGGGAGCTGTTTTTT.

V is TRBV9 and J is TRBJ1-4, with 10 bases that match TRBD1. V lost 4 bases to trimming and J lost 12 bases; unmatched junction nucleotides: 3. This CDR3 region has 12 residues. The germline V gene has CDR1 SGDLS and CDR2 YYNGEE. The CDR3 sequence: CASSIGTGELFF. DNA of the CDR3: TGTGCCAGCAGCATAGGGACAGGGGAACTGTTTTTT.

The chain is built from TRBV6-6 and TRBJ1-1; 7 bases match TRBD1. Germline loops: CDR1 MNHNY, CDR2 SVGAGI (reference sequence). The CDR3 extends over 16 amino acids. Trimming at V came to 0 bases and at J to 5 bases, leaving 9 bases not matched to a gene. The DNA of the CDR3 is TGTGCCAGCAGTTACTCGGAGTTAAGGGGGCGGACTGAAGCTTTCTTT. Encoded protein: CASSYSELRGRTEAFF.

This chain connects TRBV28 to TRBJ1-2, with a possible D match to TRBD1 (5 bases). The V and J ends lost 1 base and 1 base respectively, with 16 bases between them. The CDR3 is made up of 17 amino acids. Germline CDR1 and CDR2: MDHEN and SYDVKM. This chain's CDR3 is CASSLSPGQGGNYGYTF. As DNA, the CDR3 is TGTGCCAGCAGTTTATCCCCTGGGCAGGGTGGTAACTATGGCTACACCTTC.

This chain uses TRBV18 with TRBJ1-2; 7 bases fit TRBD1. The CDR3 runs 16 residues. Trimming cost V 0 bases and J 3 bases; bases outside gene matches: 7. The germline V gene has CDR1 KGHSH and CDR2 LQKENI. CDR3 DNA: TGTGCCAGCTCACCACCGGGACAGCGAGGCGACTATGGCTACACCTTC. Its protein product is CASSPPGQRGDYGYTF.

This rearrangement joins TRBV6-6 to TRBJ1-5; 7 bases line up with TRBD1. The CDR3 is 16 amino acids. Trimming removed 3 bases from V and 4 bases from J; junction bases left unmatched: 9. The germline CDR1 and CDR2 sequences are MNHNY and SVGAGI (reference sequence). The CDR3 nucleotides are TGTGCCAGCAGTTATGATTCGGGACAGAGGAATCAGCCCCAGCATTTT. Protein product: CASSYDSGQRNQPQHF.

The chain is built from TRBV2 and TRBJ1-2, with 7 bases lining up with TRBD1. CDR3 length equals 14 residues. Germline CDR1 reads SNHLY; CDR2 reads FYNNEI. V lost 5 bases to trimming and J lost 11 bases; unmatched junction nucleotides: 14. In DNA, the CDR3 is TGTGCCAGCAGTTACAGGGGTTCTATAGGGGAGTACACCTTC. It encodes CASSYRGSIGEYTF.

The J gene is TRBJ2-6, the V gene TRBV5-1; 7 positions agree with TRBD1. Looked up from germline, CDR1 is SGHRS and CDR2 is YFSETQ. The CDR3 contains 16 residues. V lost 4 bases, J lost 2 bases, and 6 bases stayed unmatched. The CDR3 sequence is CASSPKGTAGANVLTF. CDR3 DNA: TGCGCCAGCAGCCCTAAGGGGACAGCTGGGGCCAACGTCCTGACTTTC.

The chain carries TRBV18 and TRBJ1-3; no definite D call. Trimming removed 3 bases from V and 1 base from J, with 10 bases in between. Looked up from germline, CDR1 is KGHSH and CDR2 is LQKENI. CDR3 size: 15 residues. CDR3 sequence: CASSPGELSGNTIYF. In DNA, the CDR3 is TGTGCCAGCTCACCGGGCGAGTTGTCTGGAAACACCATATATTTT.

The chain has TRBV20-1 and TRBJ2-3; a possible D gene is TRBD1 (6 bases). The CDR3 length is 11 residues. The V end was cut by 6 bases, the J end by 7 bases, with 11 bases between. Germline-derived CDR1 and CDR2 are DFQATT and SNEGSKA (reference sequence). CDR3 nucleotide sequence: TGCAGTGCCCTACAGGGTTATACGCAGTATTTT. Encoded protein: CSALQGYTQYF.

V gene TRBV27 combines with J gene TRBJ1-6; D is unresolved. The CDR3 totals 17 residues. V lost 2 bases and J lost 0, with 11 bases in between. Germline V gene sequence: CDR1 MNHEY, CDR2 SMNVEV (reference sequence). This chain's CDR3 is CASSLLSRSSYNSPLHF. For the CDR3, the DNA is TGTGCCAGCAGTTTACTCTCTAGGAGCTCCTATAATTCACCCCTCCACTTT.

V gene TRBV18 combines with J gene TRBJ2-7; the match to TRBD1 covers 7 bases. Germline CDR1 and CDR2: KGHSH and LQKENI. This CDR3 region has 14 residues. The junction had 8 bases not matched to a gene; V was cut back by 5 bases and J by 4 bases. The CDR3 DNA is TGTGCCAGCTCAAGGGACAGATTTGTTTACGAGCAGTACTTC. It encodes CASSRDRFVYEQYF. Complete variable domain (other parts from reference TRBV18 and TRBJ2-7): NAGVMQNPRHLVRRRGQEARLRCSPMKGHSHVYWYRQLPEEGLKFMVYLQKENIIDESGMPKERFSAEFPKEGPSILRIQQVVRGDSAAYFCASSRDRFVYEQYFGPGTRLTVT.

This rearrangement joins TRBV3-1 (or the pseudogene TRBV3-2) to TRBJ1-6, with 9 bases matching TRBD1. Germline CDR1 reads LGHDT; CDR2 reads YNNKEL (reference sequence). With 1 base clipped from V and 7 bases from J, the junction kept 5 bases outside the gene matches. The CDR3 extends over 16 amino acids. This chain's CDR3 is CASSQAGTGINSPLHF. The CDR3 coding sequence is TGTGCCAGCAGCCAAGCCGGGACAGGGATAAATTCACCCCTCCACTTT.

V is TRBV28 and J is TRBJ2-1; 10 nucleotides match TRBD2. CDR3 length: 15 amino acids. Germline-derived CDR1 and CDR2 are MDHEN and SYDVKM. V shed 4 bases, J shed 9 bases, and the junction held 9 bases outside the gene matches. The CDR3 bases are TGTGCCAGCAGTTCAGCGGGGGGGCCGCGATTTGAGCAGTTCTTC. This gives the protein CASSSAGGPRFEQFF.

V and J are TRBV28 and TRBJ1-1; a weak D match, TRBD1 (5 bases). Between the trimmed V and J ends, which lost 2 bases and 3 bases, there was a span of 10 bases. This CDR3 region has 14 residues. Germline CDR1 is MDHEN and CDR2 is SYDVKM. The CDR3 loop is CASSLIGGDTEAFF. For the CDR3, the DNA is TGTGCCAGCAGTTTAATAGGAGGGGACACTGAAGCTTTCTTT.

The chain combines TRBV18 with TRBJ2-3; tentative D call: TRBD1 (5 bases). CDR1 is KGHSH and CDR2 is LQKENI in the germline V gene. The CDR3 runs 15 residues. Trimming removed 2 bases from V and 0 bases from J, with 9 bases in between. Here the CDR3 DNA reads TGTGCCAGCTCACCAACCCCAGGGAGCACAGATACGCAGTATTTT. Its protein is CASSPTPGSTDTQYF. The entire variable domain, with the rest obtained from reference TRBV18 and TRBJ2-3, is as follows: NAGVMQNPRHLVRRRGQEARLRCSPMKGHSHVYWYRQLPEEGLKFMVYLQKENIIDESGMPKERFSAEFPKEGPSILRIQQVVRGDSAAYFCASSPTPGSTDTQYFGPGTRLTVL.

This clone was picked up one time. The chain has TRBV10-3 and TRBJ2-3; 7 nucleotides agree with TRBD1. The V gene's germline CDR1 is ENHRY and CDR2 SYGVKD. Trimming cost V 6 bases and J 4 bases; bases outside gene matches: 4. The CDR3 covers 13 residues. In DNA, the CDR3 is TGTGCCATCAGCTGGGACAGTCCAGATACGCAGTATTTT. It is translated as CAISWDSPDTQYF.